This T cell receptor beta chain derives from a study of identical twins (dated by TCRdb to 2015 to 2016). As for the study more broadly: To test whether fetal clonotypes persist, this study deep-sequenced TCR alpha and beta repertoires from monozygotic twins, from unrelated adults of various ages, and from cord blood. To rule out contamination, the twin experiments were replicated at different times with different library preparation protocols.

General study outcomes and caveats: Out-of-frame TCR alpha sequences shared between twins showed an excess of low generation-probability sequences compared with coincidental sharing between unrelated individuals. Out-of-frame TCR alpha sharing in monozygotic twins was systematically underestimated by recombination models, whereas sharing between unrelated individuals was in agreement with the recombination models. Invariant T cells such as MAIT and iNKT could partly confound zero-insertion analyses, although diverse VJ usage argued against such confounding for most clonotypes. In beta out-of-frame sequences, excess twin sharing was weaker, because having fewer shared sequences lowered the signal-to-noise ratio. Because the same donors could not be followed over many years, the conclusions relied on cross-sectional statistical analysis. Fewer insertions were carried by abundant cord blood beta clonotypes; a weaker similar trend was observed in young adult naive repertoires, while no such trend was observed in memory repertoires.

All donors were healthy Caucasians. The twin cohort comprised three pairs of female monozygotic twins, all aged roughly 18 to 30 years. The RNA used for TCR libraries was isolated from peripheral blood mononuclear cells. V and J are trimmed by 5 bases and 4 bases, and the gene matches miss 8 bases of the junction. The CDR3 numbers 16 residues from cysteine through phenylalanine. Of the read, only the CDR3 DNA is kept; its 48 bases are in frame from base 1. CDR1 and CDR2, looked up from the germline V gene, are SGHVS and FNYEAQ. Library generation was performed with 5' RACE. These reads were obtained on an Illumina HiSeq 2000. Template switching added a universal primer binding site, and the final cDNA carried a unique molecular identifier that allowed TCR cDNA molecules to be counted accurately. Specific primers in the conserved constant-segment region were used to synthesize first-strand cDNA for TCR alpha and beta chains. To control for contamination, every cDNA library was double barcoded, receiving both a SMART-Mk sample barcode and Illumina barcodes. TruSeq adapter sequences and Illumina sample barcodes were added in two successive PCR steps. The TCR alpha and beta cDNA libraries were sequenced on the Illumina HiSeq platform using custom primers. The source study handled its data this way. Unique molecular identifiers were extracted from raw reads with MiGEC, and CDR3 positions were determined with MiXCR. For each individual, recombination models were inferred using an EM algorithm with the repgenHMM and IGoR tools. The analysis of shared clonotypes was done with the tcR package in R, with sharing normalized by the product of cloneset sizes. To study raw recombination without the effects of thymic and clonal selection, out-of-frame nonproductive sequences were analyzed. TCRdb trimmed the raw reads at Q25, called clones with MiXCR and kept productive beta chains. Under each unique CDR3 protein, matching rows form one entry showing the most common genes and DNA. The authors' filters were not applied to this entry. The sample table lists about 890,000 distinct CDR3 sequences, about 12% of them with a count of one. The ten largest clones represent roughly 1.6% of the sample.

Worth noting for this clonotype: Its antigen specificity is not known. No much larger clone exists at a distance of one base, and base qualities are not known.

Another study also made use of these data, one on yellow fever vaccine responses in identical twins. Reported in the second study: The T cell response to vaccination in identical twins was reported by the authors to appear partly convergent and partly personalized. In the study, vaccine-responding T cell clones were precisely tracked in identical twins.

The source material was PBMCs. This clonotype was sampled from a woman between 18 and 30 years old in good health. This sequence uses TRBV7-6 and TRBJ2-1, with 10 bases aligning to TRBD2. DNA sequence: TGTGCCAGCAGCGTAGAAGCGGGAGGGCTTTACAATGAGCAGTTCTTC. The encoded protein is CASSVEAGGLYNEQFF.